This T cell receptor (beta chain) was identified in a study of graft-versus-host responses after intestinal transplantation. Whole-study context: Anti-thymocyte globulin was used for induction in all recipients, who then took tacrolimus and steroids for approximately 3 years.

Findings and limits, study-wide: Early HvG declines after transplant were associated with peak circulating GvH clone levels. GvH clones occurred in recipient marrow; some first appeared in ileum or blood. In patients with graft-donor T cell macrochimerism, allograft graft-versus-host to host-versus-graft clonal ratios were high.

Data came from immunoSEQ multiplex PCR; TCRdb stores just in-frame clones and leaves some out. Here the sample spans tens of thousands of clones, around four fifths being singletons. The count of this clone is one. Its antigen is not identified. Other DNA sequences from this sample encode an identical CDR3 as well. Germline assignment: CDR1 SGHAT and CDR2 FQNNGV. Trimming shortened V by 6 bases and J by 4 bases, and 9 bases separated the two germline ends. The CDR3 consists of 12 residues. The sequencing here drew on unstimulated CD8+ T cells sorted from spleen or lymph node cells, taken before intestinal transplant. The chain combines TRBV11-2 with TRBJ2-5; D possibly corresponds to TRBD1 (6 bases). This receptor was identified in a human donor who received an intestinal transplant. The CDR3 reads CASSLQGETQYF. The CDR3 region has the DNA TGTGCCAGCAGTTTACAGGGAGAGACCCAGTACTTC.